The T cell receptor (beta chain) described here comes from a study of cytomegalovirus exposure and HLA in healthy donors (dated by TCRdb to 2015 to 2018). Background for the entire study: An earlier analysis of approximately 640 of the donors reported roughly 270 Gb of sequence data and some 120 million unique TCR beta sequences from about 179 million T cells. In a later analysis, previously published TCR beta repertoires from about 670 donors were re-analyzed and high-resolution HLA genotyping was added so that TCR occurrence patterns could be studied. A handful of DR-DQ haplotypes were handled as single units for association and clustering because linkage in the cohort was strong. To predict cytomegalovirus infection status, the study combined high-throughput TCR immunosequencing, statistical association of individual TCRs with disease status, and machine learning. Genome-wide SNP genotypes for about three fifths of the 666 donors were used in a later genetic analysis, which treated that subset as a discovery cohort. Both class I and class II loci were covered by HLA typing, at four-digit resolution. Typing coverage varied by locus: roughly 620-640 donors for A, B, C, DRB1 and DQB1; roughly 500 for DQA1; nearly 610 for DPA1; some 470 for DPB1. Among around 400 genotyped donors of the cohort, an average of approximately 200,000 unique TCR beta nucleotide sequences was sequenced per donor, of which about 19% were non-productive. Along with the approximately 700-subject first cohort, a separate validation cohort of over 90 different subjects was used. In the later analysis, no new phenotypic data were used to find candidate immune exposures; instead, reliance was placed on TCR beta sequences and their occurrence across donors. The study aimed to test whether signatures of past pathogen exposure could be identified by cataloging public T cell receptors. The study used immunosequencing to profile the T cell repertoires of about 670 subjects and linked those repertoires to cytomegalovirus serostatus. Roughly 300 gigabases of sequencing data and about 92 million unique TCR sequences made up an early release that covered nearly 650 HLA-typed donors. Every discovery cohort repertoire had been produced on one sequencing platform. Alongside the repertoire data, information on donor age, sex, ethnicity and CMV serostatus was compiled. In an earlier analysis of a few hundred of the donors, high-throughput TCR beta sequencing was used to judge whether each TCR beta V gene segment behaved as functional or pseudogenic. Of the roughly 410 genotyped donors, roughly 80% were placed in the genetic ancestry cluster associated with self-reported Caucasian donors. What the work shows at the level of the full study, not this receptor alone: An association between a missense DCLRE1C variant and V-gene and J-gene trimming of TCR beta chains was found in a later genetic analysis and replicated in an independent cohort. In a later analysis, several top co-occurrence clusters were reported to appear linked to parvovirus B19, influenza, CMV and Epstein-Barr virus. A further reported finding was that TCR beta sequences accurately predicted the HLA-A and HLA-B alleles for most subjects in the first cohort. Broadly in line with IMGT annotations, most TCR beta V segments showed up in productive rearrangements about 87% or about 30% of the time in an earlier analysis of approximately 640 of the donors. Because some donors lacked HLA typing at each locus, the association tests relied only on the typed subset. In vitro tests confirmed that a few of the cytomegalovirus-associated TCR beta chains recognize cytomegalovirus antigens. This cohort had only TCR beta chains sequenced, and the lack of alpha or paired-chain data limited which features could be detected. When HLA alleles, especially DR and DQ, strongly co-occurred, TCR associations were difficult to assign to individual alleles. Specific HLA alleles were associated with more than 15,000 TCR beta sequences at a false discovery rate of 0.05 in a later analysis. It was suggested by the authors that the approach could potentially be generalized to other disease states and immunological phenotypes. According to a later analysis, TCR association rates differed among HLA loci, with DRB1 alleles showing the most associated TCRs and HLA-C alleles showing the fewest. In a later genetic analysis, fewer N-insertions in productive TCRs were reported among donors in an Asian-associated ancestry cluster than the roughly 700-donor mean. In the study, 150 to 200 TCR beta chains were listed as associated with cytomegalovirus. Across donors, most TCR sequences were observed very rarely, whereas some public TCRs were present in many individuals. A later analysis found that HLA-associated TCR beta chains were more clonally expanded and had lower generation probabilities than equally common non-associated chains. In both the original and validation cohorts, the classifier was reported to diagnose cytomegalovirus status with high specificity and sensitivity. Because counts were too low, fewer than 20 rarely observed V segments, including chromosome 9 orphons, were excluded from the earlier analysis of some 590 of the donors. According to a later analysis, most CMV-associated TCR beta chains appeared to be HLA-restricted, and the HLA associations seemed to be driven largely by CMV exposure. A cluster of highly shared sequence variants was judged likely to be a technical artifact of the sequencing pipeline. Some IMGT-functional V segments, including TRBV6-2 and TRBV6-3, could not be told apart with the 87-base-pair reads, so those segments were excluded. For the cohort, immune exposure information was limited to CMV serostatus. Roughly uniform sequencing depth across donors was assumed in presence/absence analyses, although this assumption may not hold. Correlated functional status among segregating V segments might reflect linkage disequilibrium, but an unknown experimental factor could not be ruled out.

Only a few counts were recorded for this clone. This receptor's antigen is unknown. No qualities accompany the bases; no much larger clone lies one base away. According to the germline V gene, CDR1 reads MNHNS and CDR2 reads SASEGT. The CDR3 numbers 15 residues from cysteine through phenylalanine. Only CDR3 DNA remains: 45 bases, in frame from the first base. V ends up 1 base short and J 3 bases short, with an unmatched junction base count of 2. In total, 630 or so healthy bone marrow donors made up the cohort. At the time of sampling, every cohort member was nominally healthy, though immune exposures that went unrecorded were likely present. The donor tested CMV seronegative, placing the donor among the 350 to 400 seronegative members of the cohort. A peripheral blood sample was collected from each donor, and TCR beta sequencing was performed on peripheral blood mononuclear cells. The Qiagen DNeasy Blood Extraction Kit was used to extract genomic DNA from the blood cell samples.

The method behind the library was the immunoSEQ multiplex PCR assay. A mixture of 60 forward primers for TCR Vbeta segments and 13 reverse primers for TCR Jbeta segments was used in the multiplex PCR. A multiplex PCR assay on genomic DNA amplified the CDR3 region of rearranged TCR beta genes. On the Illumina HiSeq System, the amplified TCR beta libraries were sequenced as 87-base-pair reads. On the authors' methods: A later analysis tallied roughly 76 million unique TCR beta chains across the roughly 610 repertoires, and approximately 12 million of those chains were shared by two or more donors. Raw reads were error-corrected and collapsed into unique sequences with a nearest-neighbor algorithm that merged closely related sequences to remove PCR and sequencing errors. To assign V, D and J gene segments, CDR3 sequences were aligned to IMGT reference sequences. For a sequence to be retained, at least a six-nucleotide match to both a V gene segment and a J gene segment was required. A rearrangement was called productive if the CDR3 had no stop codons and remained in frame with V and J, and every other rearrangement was called non-productive. Following IMGT convention, CDR3 was defined as the stretch from the second conserved V-encoded cysteine to the conserved J-encoded phenylalanine. The earlier analysis of roughly 590 of the donors excluded sequences that lacked an unambiguous match to a single V gene segment. An earlier analysis of several hundred of the donors called V segments functional above 56.7% productive rearrangements and segregating when the between-donor standard deviation exceeded 5%. A statistical classification framework was built for diagnosing cytomegalovirus status from the catalog of TCR beta chain sequences. In a later analysis, V and J genes were assigned by comparing TCR nucleotide sequences against IMGT/GENE-DB human TR gene sequences. In a later analysis, CDR3 sequences and most-parsimonious VDJ recombination scenarios were assigned using the TCRdist pipeline. A later analysis defined each TCR beta chain by its CDR3 amino acid sequence plus V-gene family, and excluded reads lacking a unique V-gene family. A later analysis removed 592 highly shared, low-generation-probability nucleotide sequences to deal with suspected cross-contamination and a sequencing artifact. In a later analysis, a clonal expansion index was calculated for each public chain from normalized within-repertoire ranks of inferred template counts. A later analysis computed generation probabilities with a VDJ recombination model fitted to out-of-frame rearrangements, and checked the results against IGoR. In a later analysis, hypergeometric tests were used to score TCR-TCR, TCR-HLA and TCR-CMV co-occurrence, with a repertoire-size bias correction applied to TCR pairs. To estimate false discovery rates, a later analysis permuted the HLA or CMV assignments 20 times. In a later analysis, co-occurring TCRs were grouped using DBSCAN, and TCRdist sequence similarity was added for clustering within HLA-allele-positive subsets. Repertoires with fewer than 30,000 or more than 120,000 public chains were left out of co-occurrence clustering, as were about five repertoires with anomalous nucleotide sharing. TCRdb obtained this table from immuneACCESS and retained in-frame rearrangements with V and J assigned. These tables miss some clones; where compared with another copy, unresolved V genes account for less than half of the shortfall, and the remainder is unexplained. The DNA was the basis for D and trimming; V, J and clone size are from that table. The sample contains roughly 100,000 clones, 12% to 15% of them found a single time. Of the sample, 0.83% falls within the top ten clones.

The clonotype originates from a female donor in good health and CMV-seronegative. Sequencing used PBMCs. In this chain, TRBV6-1 is recombined with TRBJ2-7, with TRBD1 identical over 11 junction bases. The base sequence is TGTGCCAGCAGTGAAGGGGGGACAGGGGGCTACGAGCAGTACTTC. The encoded protein is CASSEGGTGGYEQYF.